This T cell receptor beta chain was recovered during a study of T cell responses to AZD1222 COVID-19 vaccine. This table comes from immunoSEQ multiplex PCR, and its TCRdb copy is limited to in-frame clones, with some not included. This sample carries 95,000 to 150,000 clones, 75% to 95% of them seen once, and the ten largest clones take around 3.8%. The trim removed 5 bases at V and 0 bases at J, leaving 8 bases unmatched. The length of the CDR3 is 16 residues. Per germline, CDR1 SGHVS and CDR2 FNYEAQ. V is TRBV7-6 and J is TRBJ2-3, with TRBD1 matching over 7 bases. The TCR originated in an adult who received the MenACWY meningococcal vaccine as a control. The sequencing here drew on peripheral blood, taken 28 days after the second dose of the MenACWY control vaccine. The CDR3 DNA follows: TGTGCCAGCAGCATCAGGACAGGAGACAGCACAGATACGCAGTATTTT. This gives the protein CASSIRTGDSTDTQYF.